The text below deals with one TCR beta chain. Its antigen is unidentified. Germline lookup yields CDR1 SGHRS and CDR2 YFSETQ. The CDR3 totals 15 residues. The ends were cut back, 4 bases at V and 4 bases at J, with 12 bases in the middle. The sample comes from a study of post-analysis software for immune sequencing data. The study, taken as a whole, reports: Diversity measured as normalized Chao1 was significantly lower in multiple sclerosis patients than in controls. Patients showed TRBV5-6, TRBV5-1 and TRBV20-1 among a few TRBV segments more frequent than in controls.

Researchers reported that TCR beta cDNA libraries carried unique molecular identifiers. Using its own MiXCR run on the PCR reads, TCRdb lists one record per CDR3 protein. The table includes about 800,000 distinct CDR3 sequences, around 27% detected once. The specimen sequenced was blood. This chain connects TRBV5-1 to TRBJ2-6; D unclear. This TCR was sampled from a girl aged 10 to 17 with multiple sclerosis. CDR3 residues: CASSIGPEGANVLTF. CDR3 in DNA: TGCGCCAGCAGCATAGGACCCGAAGGGGCCAACGTCCTGACTTTC.